This TCR beta chain derives from a study of blood T cell repertoires in COVID-19 (dated by TCRdb to 2020 to 2022). In terms of the full investigation: Samples covering the acute and convalescent phases of COVID-19 were provided by collaborators in the United States, Italy and Spain. Subjects who had been exposed to COVID-19, were actively infected with it, or had recovered from it provided the deeply sampled blood TCRbeta repertoires that made up the dataset. The prospective study material was composed of cDNA or gDNA derived from T cells, B-cell-depleted T cells, or PBMCs. The repertoires were released in a freely available public database meant as a resource for research on the immune response to SARS-CoV-2. The samples were drawn from two sources: the first 160 participants of the ongoing ImmuneRACE study, and fewer than 1,500 subjects contributed by 6 global collaborators. Where HLA class I and class II types were available, the types were taken from metadata supplied by the sample provider, not from assay-based typing. Sample metadata almost always included a de-identified subject ID, COVID-19 status, age in years and sex. Summary of the overall study and its limitations: The quantity of clinical and demographic metadata differed by source and by participant and was supplied without curation.

CDR3 length: 14 amino acids, cysteine to phenylalanine. CDR3 DNA is the only sequence kept; it has 42 bases, read in frame from the first base. The germline V gene (reference sequence) provides CDR1 LNHDA and CDR2 SQIVND. Trimming at the junction amounts to 6 bases on V and 4 bases on J, and the germline ends lie 14 bases apart. The immunoSEQ Assay, a bias-controlled multiplex PCR, was used to amplify TCRbeta CDR3 regions from genomic DNA. Under the source paper's analysis protocol: The number of nucleated cells in each sample was estimated by amplification of reference gene primers within the assay. To quantify the absolute abundance of each unique TCRbeta CDR3 rearrangement, sequence reads were collapsed and filtered. For each sample, productive Simpson clonality was calculated as the square root of Simpson's diversity index across productive rearrangements. TCRdb's version of the immuneACCESS table is confined to in-frame rearrangements and falls short of the full clone set. An unresolved V gene accounts for under half of the shortfall where checked; the remainder is of unknown origin. V and J calls and clone size are given by that table; D and trimming were obtained from the DNA. In this sample the table shows about 97,000 clones, 80% to 90% of which occur a single time. The top ten clonotypes cover 20% of the sample.

Collaborating institutions collected whole blood in K2EDTA tubes following their own protocols. For TCRbeta analysis, collaborator samples were shipped as frozen whole blood, as isolated PBMCs, or as DNA extracted from either sample type. As concerns this clone: It has no known antigen specificity. Base qualities are missing; no much larger clone stands one base away.

This clonotype originated in a human donor in a cohort sampled during active COVID-19. Sequencing used peripheral blood. The chain joins TRBV19 to TRBJ2-3, and TRBD1 may be the D gene, going by 6 matching bases. The CDR3 protein sequence reads: CASSTSRGSDTQYF. The DNA is as follows: TGTGCCAGTAGCACTTCCAGGGGTTCAGATACGCAGTATTTT.